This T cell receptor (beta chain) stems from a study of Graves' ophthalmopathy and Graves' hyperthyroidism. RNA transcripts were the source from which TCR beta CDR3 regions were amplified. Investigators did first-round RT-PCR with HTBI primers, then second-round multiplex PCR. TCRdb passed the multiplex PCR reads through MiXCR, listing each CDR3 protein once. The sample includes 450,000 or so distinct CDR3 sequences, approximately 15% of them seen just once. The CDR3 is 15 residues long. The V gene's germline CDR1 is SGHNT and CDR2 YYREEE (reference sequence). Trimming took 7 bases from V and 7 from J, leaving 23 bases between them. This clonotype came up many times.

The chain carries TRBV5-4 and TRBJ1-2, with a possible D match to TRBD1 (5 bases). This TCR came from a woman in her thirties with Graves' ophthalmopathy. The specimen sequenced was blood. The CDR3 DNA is TGTGCCAGCGCCGGCGGGGGTTATCCTTCTAGTGGCTACACCTTC. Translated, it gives CASAGGGYPSSGYTF.